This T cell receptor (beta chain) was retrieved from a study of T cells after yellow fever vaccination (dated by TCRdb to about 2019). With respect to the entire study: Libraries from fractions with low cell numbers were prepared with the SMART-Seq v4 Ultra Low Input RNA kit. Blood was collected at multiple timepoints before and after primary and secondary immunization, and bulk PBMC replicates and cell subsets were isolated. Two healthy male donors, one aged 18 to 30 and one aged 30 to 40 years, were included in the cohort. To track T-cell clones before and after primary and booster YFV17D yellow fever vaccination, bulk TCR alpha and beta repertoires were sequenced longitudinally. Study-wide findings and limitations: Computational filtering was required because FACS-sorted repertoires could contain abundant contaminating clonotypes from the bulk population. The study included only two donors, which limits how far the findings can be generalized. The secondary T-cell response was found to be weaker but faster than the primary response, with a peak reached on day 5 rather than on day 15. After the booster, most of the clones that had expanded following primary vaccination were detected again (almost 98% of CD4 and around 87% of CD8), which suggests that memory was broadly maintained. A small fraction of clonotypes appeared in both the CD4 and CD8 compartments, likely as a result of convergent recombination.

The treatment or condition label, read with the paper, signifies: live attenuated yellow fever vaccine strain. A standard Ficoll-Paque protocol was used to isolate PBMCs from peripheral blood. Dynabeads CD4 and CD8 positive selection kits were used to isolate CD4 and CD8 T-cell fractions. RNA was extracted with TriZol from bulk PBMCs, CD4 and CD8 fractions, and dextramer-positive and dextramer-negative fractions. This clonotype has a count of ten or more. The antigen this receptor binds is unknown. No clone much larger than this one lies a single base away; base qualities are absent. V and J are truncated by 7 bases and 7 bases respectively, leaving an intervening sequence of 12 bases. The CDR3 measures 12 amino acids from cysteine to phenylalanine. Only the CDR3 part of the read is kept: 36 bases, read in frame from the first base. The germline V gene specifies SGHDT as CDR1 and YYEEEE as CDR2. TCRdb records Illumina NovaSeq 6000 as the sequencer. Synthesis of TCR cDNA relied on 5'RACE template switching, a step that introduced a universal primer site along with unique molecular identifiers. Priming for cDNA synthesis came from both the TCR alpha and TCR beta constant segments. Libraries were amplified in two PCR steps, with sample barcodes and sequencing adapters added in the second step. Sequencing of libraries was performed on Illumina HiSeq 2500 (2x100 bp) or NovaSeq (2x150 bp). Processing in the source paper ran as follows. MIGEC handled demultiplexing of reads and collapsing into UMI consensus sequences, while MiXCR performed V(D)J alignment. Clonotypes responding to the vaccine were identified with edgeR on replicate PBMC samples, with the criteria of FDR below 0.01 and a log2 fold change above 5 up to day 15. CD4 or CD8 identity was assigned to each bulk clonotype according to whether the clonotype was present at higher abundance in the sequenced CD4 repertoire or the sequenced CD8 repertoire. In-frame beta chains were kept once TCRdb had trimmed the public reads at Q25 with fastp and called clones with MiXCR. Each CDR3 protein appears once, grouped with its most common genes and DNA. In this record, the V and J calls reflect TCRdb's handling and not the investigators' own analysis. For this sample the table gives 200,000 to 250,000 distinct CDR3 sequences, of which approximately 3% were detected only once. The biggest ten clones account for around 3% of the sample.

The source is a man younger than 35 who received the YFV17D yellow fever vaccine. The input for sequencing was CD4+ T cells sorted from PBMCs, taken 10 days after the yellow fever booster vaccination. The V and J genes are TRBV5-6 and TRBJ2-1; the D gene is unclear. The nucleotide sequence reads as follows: TGTGCCAGCTTTTCACTGAGAAATGAGCAGTTCTTC. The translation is CASFSLRNEQFF. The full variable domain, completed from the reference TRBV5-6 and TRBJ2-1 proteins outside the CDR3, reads DAGVTQSPTHLIKTRGQQVTLRCSPKSGHDTVSWYQQALGQGPQFIFQYYEEEERQRGNFPDRFSGHQFPNYSSELNVNALLLGDSALYLCASFSLRNEQFFGPGTRLTVL.